These 27 T cell receptor beta chains were all obtained from the same sample, sequenced in a study of spatial heterogeneity in lung cancer. Study conclusions and caveats: One measure, the expanded intratumoral alpha and beta TCR count, tracked tumor mutation counts.

Regarding time point: sample taken at primary tumor resection. These receptors' antigens are unknown. MiXCR was run by TCRdb on the 5' RACE reads, yielding one entry per CDR3 protein. The data show thousands of distinct CDR3 sequences, less than 14% seen once. The sequencing used lung tumor tissue, collected at surgery. The receptor set was obtained from a male donor with early-stage non-small cell lung cancer.

This clonotype is medium-sized. Little can be read into the size of this beta chain, an off-target read in a library designed for alpha chains. The genes are TRBV5-1 and TRBJ2-2; 10 bases map to TRBD1. Trimming at V came to 4 bases and at J to 1 base, leaving 7 bases not matched to a gene. CDR1 and CDR2 from the germline V gene are SGHRS and YFSETQ. This CDR3 is 17 amino acids long. Here the CDR3 DNA reads TGCGCCAGCAGCCCCAGGGGGACAGGGGTGAACACCGGGGAGCTGTTTTTT. It specifies CASSPRGTGVNTGELFF. Drawing the rest from reference TRBV5-1 and TRBJ2-2, the complete variable domain is KAGVTQTPRYLIKTRGQQVTLSCSPISGHRSVSWYQQTPGQGLQFLFEYFSETQRNKGNFPGRFSGRQFSNSRSEMNVSTLELGDSALYLCASSPRGTGVNTGELFFGEGSRLTVL.

Within the sample, this clonotype is medium-sized (0.01 to 0.1%). This beta chain slipped into a library made for alpha chains as a stray read, so its size is not meaningful. This sequence joins TRBV29-1 and TRBJ2-3; D is perhaps TRBD1 (5 bases). Trimming removed 7 bases from V and 6 bases from J, with 14 bases in between. The CDR3 extends over 12 amino acids. Germline CDR1 and CDR2: SQVTM and ANQGSEA. DNA of the CDR3: TGCAGCGGACAGTACCCCGGGGATACGCAGTATTTT. Its protein is CSGQYPGDTQYF.

This clonotype is labeled medium-sized. Since the library was made to target alpha chains, this beta chain is a stray read and its abundance is not meaningful. The rearrangement joins TRBV28 to TRBJ2-7; TRBD1 might be the D (5 bases). CDR3 length equals 13 residues. Germline assignment: CDR1 MDHEN and CDR2 SYDVKM. V dropped 6 bases and J dropped 3 bases, with 12 bases sitting between them. CDR3 in DNA: TGTGCCAGCAGCCCGACAGTTAGCTACGAGCAGTACTTC. This codes for CASSPTVSYEQYF.

In its sample, this clonotype is medium-sized (0.01 to 0.1%). With the library built for alpha chains, this beta chain is off target and its frequency is not meaningful. The rearrangement joins TRBV5-5 to TRBJ2-1; TRBD1 is a possible D gene (6 bases). Trimming took 4 bases from V and 8 from J, leaving 16 bases between them. Per the germline V gene, CDR1 is SGHKS and CDR2 is YYEKEE (reference sequence). This CDR3 is built from 14 residues. CDR3: CASSPGAKWDEQFF. The CDR3 DNA sequence: TGTGCCAGCAGCCCAGGGGCTAAATGGGATGAGCAGTTCTTC.

This clonotype ranks as medium-sized. Found in a library prepared for alpha chains, this beta chain is an off-target read, and its abundance has little meaning. The V gene is TRBV20-1, the J gene TRBJ2-5; unclear D gene. Germline V gives CDR1 DFQATT, CDR2 SNEGSKA (reference sequence). The V gene lost 0 bases and the J gene lost 2 bases, with 10 bases spanning the gap. The CDR3 is made up of 14 amino acids. CDR3: CSARDVSLQETQYF. The DNA of the CDR3 is TGCAGTGCTAGAGACGTCAGCTTACAAGAGACCCAGTACTTC.

This clonotype was observed a handful of times. A library prepared for alpha chains yielded this beta chain as an off-target read; its size is of little meaning. The CDR3 here is CASSSTRDNYGYTF. In DNA form, the CDR3 reads TGTGCCAGCAGCTCCACACGGGACAACTATGGCTACACCTTC. This chain uses TRBV7-8 with TRBJ1-2, with D tentatively TRBD1 (5 bases). The ends were cut back, 4 bases at V and 2 bases at J, with 11 bases in the middle. Germline assignment: CDR1 SGHVS and CDR2 FQNEAQ. CDR3 length equals 14 residues.

In its sample, this clonotype was seen many times. This beta chain came through as a stray read in a library set up for alpha chains, and its size says little. The chain couples TRBV14 to TRBJ2-1, with 8 bases lining up with TRBD2. V shed 6 bases, J shed 7 bases, and the junction held 17 bases outside the gene matches. Germline V lookup: CDR1 SGHDN, CDR2 FVKESK. This CDR3 is 17 amino acids long. CDR3 sequence: CASSPWVGAGVINEQFF. For the CDR3, the DNA is TGTGCCAGCAGTCCCTGGGTCGGAGCGGGAGTGATAAATGAGCAGTTCTTC.

Within the sample, this clonotype is medium-sized. The junction does not match germline at one end; this may be a read error. This beta chain came through as a stray read in a library set up for alpha chains, and its size says little. The chain combines TRBV2 with TRBJ2-7, with D tentatively TRBD2 (6 bases). Germline CDR1 SNHLY, CDR2 FYNNEI. The CDR3 is 13 amino acids. Here the CDR3 reads CASRSRTTRAGLF. The CDR3 DNA reads TGTGCCAGCAGAAGCCGGACTACCCGGGCTGGCCTCTTC. The full variable domain, its missing parts supplied by reference TRBV2 and TRBJ2-7, is EPEVTQTPSHQVTQMGQEVILRCVPISNHLYFYWYRQILGQKVEFLVSFYNNEISEKSEIFDDQFSVERPDGSNFTLKIRSTKLEDSAMYFCASRSRTTRAGLFGPGTRLTVT.

By share, this clonotype counts as medium-sized (0.01 to 0.1%). The size of this beta chain means little, since it is a stray read in a library made for alpha chains. The rearrangement links TRBV3-1 to TRBJ2-2; no clear D. The germline V gene has CDR1 LGHDT and CDR2 YNNKEL (reference sequence). Trimming removed 3 bases from V and 4 bases from J, with 18 bases in between. The CDR3 runs to 17 residues. The CDR3 reads CASSQYRVRSSTGELFF. CDR3 sequence (DNA): TGTGCCAGCAGCCAGTACCGGGTCAGGAGCAGCACCGGGGAGCTGTTTTTT.

This clonotype is labeled medium-sized. As an off-target read in a library built for alpha chains, this beta chain has a frequency of little significance. This CDR3 reads CASRAGTSGPTDTQYF. CDR3 nucleotides: TGTGCCAGCAGAGCCGGGACTAGCGGACCCACAGATACGCAGTATTTT. The rearrangement links TRBV11-2 to TRBJ2-3; 11 bases map to TRBD2. The germline gives CDR1 SGHAT, CDR2 FQNNGV. CDR3 length: 16 residues. V trimming: 6 bases; J trimming: 2 bases; junction bases outside the gene matches: 7.

This clonotype is deemed medium-sized (0.01 to 0.1%). This beta chain is an off-target read within a library intended for alpha chains, so its frequency means little. The chain has TRBV20-1 and TRBJ2-3; tentatively, D is TRBD2 (5 bases). The germline V gene encodes CDR1 DFQATT and CDR2 SNEGSKA (reference sequence). CDR3 length: 15 residues. The V and J ends lost 6 bases and 1 base respectively, with 17 bases between them. This chain's CDR3 is CSALVGAVGTDTQYF. CDR3 in DNA: TGCAGTGCCCTAGTGGGAGCAGTTGGCACAGATACGCAGTATTTT.

By sample fraction, this clonotype is medium-sized. The library was designed around alpha chains, so this beta chain is a stray read whose abundance carries little weight. V and J are TRBV10-3 and TRBJ1-3, with D uncertain. The CDR3 loop spans 16 amino acids. Trimming stripped 6 bases from V and 0 bases from J, with 15 bases between. Germline CDR1 reads ENHRY; CDR2 reads SYGVKD. CDR3 region: CAIRKDGEFSGNTIYF. The CDR3 DNA is TGTGCCATCAGGAAGGACGGGGAGTTCTCTGGAAACACCATATATTTT.

By sample share, this clonotype is medium-sized (0.01 to 0.1%). Since it is a stray read in a library aimed at alpha chains, this beta chain has a size that is not meaningful. V and J are TRBV30 and TRBJ1-1; 7 nucleotides match TRBD1. V lost 4 bases to trimming and J lost 4 bases; unmatched junction nucleotides: 6. CDR1 is GTSNPN and CDR2 is SVGIG in the germline V gene (reference sequence). This CDR3 contains 13 residues. CDR3 nucleotide sequence: TGTGCCTGGAAACTGACAGGGCGCACTGAAGCTTTCTTT. Translation: CAWKLTGRTEAFF.

Within the sample, this clonotype is medium-sized. This beta chain turned up in a library designed for alpha chains; as an off-target read, its abundance says little. The chain uses TRBV28 and TRBJ2-7; D might be TRBD1 (7 bases). Trimming left V 3 bases short and J 0 bases short, with 24 bases between. The CDR3 extends over 19 amino acids. Germline-derived CDR1 and CDR2 are MDHEN and SYDVKM. CDR3 nucleotide sequence: TGTGCCAGCAGTTTTTCCCGCAGGGGGGTAGCGTTAAGCTCCTACGAGCAGTACTTC. Translation: CASSFSRRGVALSSYEQYF.

Judged by abundance, this clonotype is medium-sized. In a library made to pick up alpha chains, this beta chain is a stray read with a size that means little. The chain joins TRBV7-2 to TRBJ2-3, with 14 bases aligning to TRBD2. This CDR3 region has 17 residues. Germline V gene lookup returns CDR1 SGHTA and CDR2 FQGNSA. After removal of 1 base from V and 6 bases from J, the junction contained 6 bases not matched to a gene. This CDR3 reads CASSLGLAGGRSDTQYF. The CDR3 DNA is TGTGCCAGCAGCTTAGGACTAGCGGGGGGGAGATCCGATACGCAGTATTTT.

This clonotype is termed medium-sized. Within a library made for alpha chains, this beta chain is off target, and its count is uninformative. This sequence joins TRBV20-1 and TRBJ1-5; 9 nucleotides agree with TRBD1. From germline, CDR1 is DFQATT and CDR2 SNEGSKA (reference sequence). Losses at the gene ends were 5 bases for V and 0 bases for J; bases not matched to a gene: 8. The CDR3 loop spans 16 amino acids. CDR3: CSAPGTGSYSNQPQHF. CDR3 DNA sequence: TGCAGTGCTCCCGGGACAGGGAGTTATAGCAATCAGCCCCAGCATTTT.

This clonotype was counted once. This clone may be a read error of a much larger clone one base away. This beta chain slipped into a library made for alpha chains as a stray read, so its size is not meaningful. The chain links TRBV20-1 to TRBJ2-1; no firm D call. Germline V CDR1 and CDR2: DFQATT, SNEGSKA (reference sequence). V lost 5 bases and J 9 bases, leaving 26 bases between the germline ends. This CDR3 has 16 residues. The CDR3 DNA is TGCAGTGCTGGAGTTCCCCACGACTTACCGAACGGTGAGCAGTTCTTC. The encoded protein is CSAGVPHDLPNGEQFF.

By share of the sample, this clonotype is medium-sized. This beta chain slipped into a library made for alpha chains as a stray read, so its size is not meaningful. The chain recombines TRBV18 with TRBJ2-3; the D gene is possibly TRBD2 (5 bases). This CDR3 has 16 residues. In germline, CDR1 is KGHSH, CDR2 LQKENI. V was pared by 6 bases and J by 5 bases, with 21 bases between. Here the CDR3 DNA reads TGTGCCAGCTCCCCCGCCAATCGAGGGCCAGTAGATACGCAGTATTTT. It encodes CASSPANRGPVDTQYF. Using reference TRBV18 and TRBJ2-3 for the parts outside the CDR3, the full variable domain is NAGVMQNPRHLVRRRGQEARLRCSPMKGHSHVYWYRQLPEEGLKFMVYLQKENIIDESGMPKERFSAEFPKEGPSILRIQQVVRGDSAAYFCASSPANRGPVDTQYFGPGTRLTVL.

In its sample, this clonotype is medium-sized. Germline is not matched at one junction end, which may reflect a read error. This beta chain is an unintended read in a library built for alpha chains; its size means little. The chain has TRBV7-7 and TRBJ2-1; 9 bases match TRBD2. The CDR3 extends over 16 amino acids. The germline V gene encodes CDR1 SSHAT and CDR2 FNYEAQ (reference sequence). The CDR3 protein is CASSPFSGSGGNEQFF. In nucleotides, the CDR3 is TGTGCTAGCAGCCCCTTTAGCGGGAGCGGCGGGAATGAGCAGTTCTTC. Supplemented by reference TRBV7-7 and TRBJ2-1, the full variable domain reads GAGVSQSPRYKVTKRGQDVTLRCDPISSHATLYWYQQALGQGPEFLTYFNYEAQPDKSGLPSDRFSAERPEGSISTLTIQRTEQRDSAMYRCASSPFSGSGGNEQFFGPGTRLTVL.

This clonotype is medium-sized in the sample. A library made for alpha chains picked up this beta chain off target, so its size means little. This chain links TRBV25-1 with TRBJ1-5; D unclear. Looked up from germline, CDR1 is MGHDK and CDR2 is SYGVNS. There are 14 residues in the CDR3. V was cut by 4 bases and J by 0 bases, with 7 bases left in between. This CDR3 is CASSGGDSNQPQHF. CDR3 bases: TGTGCCAGCAGTGGGGGAGATAGCAATCAGCCCCAGCATTTT.

This clonotype is termed medium-sized. Found in a library prepared for alpha chains, this beta chain is an off-target read, and its abundance has little meaning. V is TRBV4-2 and J is TRBJ2-1, with TRBD2 matching 13 bases. J gave up 6 bases and V 2 bases, and 4 bases lay outside the gene matches. This CDR3 spans 16 amino acids. Germline CDR1 and CDR2: LGHNA and YNFKEQ. The CDR3 region is CASSQPTSGRPNEQFF. CDR3 bases: TGTGCCAGCAGCCAACCGACTAGCGGGAGGCCCAATGAGCAGTTCTTC.

This clonotype occurred many times. This beta chain was picked up by a library intended for alpha chains and is off target, so its count carries little meaning. The V and J genes are TRBV29-1 and TRBJ2-1; maybe TRBD1 (5 bases). Germline CDR1 is SQVTM and CDR2 is ANQGSEA. The CDR3 consists of 12 residues. Trimming stripped 4 bases from V and 4 bases from J, with 8 bases between. The CDR3 DNA follows: TGCAGCGTTGCGGCAGGGTACAATGAGCAGTTCTTC. This encodes CSVAAGYNEQFF.

This clonotype was detected only a few times. Little can be read into the size of this beta chain, an off-target read in a library designed for alpha chains. V is TRBV7-2 and J is TRBJ1-6, with D tentatively TRBD1 (5 bases). Germline V CDR1 and CDR2: SGHTA, FQGNSA. V shed 4 bases and J shed 8 bases, with 15 bases lying between them. The CDR3 extends over 15 amino acids. The CDR3 loop is CASSSREGRDSPLHF. The CDR3 DNA is TGTGCCAGCAGCTCCCGGGAGGGGAGGGATTCACCCCTCCACTTT.

By sample fraction, this clonotype is medium-sized. Because the library targeted alpha chains, this beta chain is an off-target read whose size means little. This rearrangement joins TRBV5-1 to TRBJ2-1, with 8 nucleotides matching TRBD1. V dropped 4 bases and J dropped 8; count of bases not matched to a gene: 17. CDR1 and CDR2 (germline): SGHRS, YFSETQ. This CDR3 has 17 residues. The CDR3 loop is CASSHPTQGGRMDEQFF. CDR3 DNA sequence: TGCGCCAGCAGCCACCCCACACAGGGGGGTAGGATGGATGAGCAGTTCTTC.

This clonotype was seen ten or more times. This beta chain came through as a stray read in a library set up for alpha chains, and its size says little. The V call is TRBV7-2, the J call TRBJ2-3; D is unclear. The CDR3 has 15 amino acids. Germline V gene sequence: CDR1 SGHTA, CDR2 FQGNSA. V lost 0 bases, J lost 2 bases, and 9 bases lay in between. The CDR3 DNA follows: TGTGCCAGCAGCTTAGCGACACGGGCCACAGATACGCAGTATTTT. It encodes CASSLATRATDTQYF.

In its sample, this clonotype is medium-sized. Because this beta chain is a stray read in a library intended to capture alpha chains, its abundance should not be given much weight. V is TRBV6-1 and J is TRBJ2-7; 13 bases map to TRBD2. V was clipped by 7 bases and J by 12 bases; unmatched bases: 15. This CDR3 is 15 amino acids long. The germline CDR1 and CDR2 sequences are MNHNS and SASEGT. CDR3 amino acids: CASIPGLAGDTRGYF. Here the CDR3 DNA reads TGTGCCAGCATCCCAGGACTAGCGGGGGACACACGAGGGTACTTC.

This clonotype is labeled medium-sized. Found in a library prepared for alpha chains, this beta chain is an off-target read, and its abundance has little meaning. The J gene is TRBJ2-1, the V gene TRBV29-1; D might be TRBD1 or TRBD2, each matching 7 bases. CDR1 is SQVTM and CDR2 is ANQGSEA in the germline V gene. This CDR3 spans 15 amino acids. V was cut by 4 bases and J by 0 bases, with 13 bases left in between. The CDR3 DNA sequence: TGCAGCGTTGTGGGAGGGGGCAGCTCCTACAATGAGCAGTTCTTC. Translating gives CSVVGGGSSYNEQFF.